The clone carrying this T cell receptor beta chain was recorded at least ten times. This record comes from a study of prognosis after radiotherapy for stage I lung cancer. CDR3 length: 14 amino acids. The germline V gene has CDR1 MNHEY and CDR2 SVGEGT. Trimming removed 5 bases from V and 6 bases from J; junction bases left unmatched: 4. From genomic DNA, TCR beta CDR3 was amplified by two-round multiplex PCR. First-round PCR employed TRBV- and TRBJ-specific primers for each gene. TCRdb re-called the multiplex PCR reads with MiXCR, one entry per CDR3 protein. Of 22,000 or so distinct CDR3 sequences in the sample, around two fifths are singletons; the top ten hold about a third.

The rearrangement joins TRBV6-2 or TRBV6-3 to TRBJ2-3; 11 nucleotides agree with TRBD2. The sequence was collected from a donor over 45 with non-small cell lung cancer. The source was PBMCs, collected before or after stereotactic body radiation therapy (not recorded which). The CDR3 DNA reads TGTGCCAGCAGTGTAGCGGGGGGGCCGGATACGCAGTATTTT. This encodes CASSVAGGPDTQYF.